What follows is one T cell receptor beta chain and its context. Its antigen is as yet unknown. The data belong to a study of shared clonotypes between healthy human individuals. Regarding the study as a whole: Sample collection involved blood only; tissue repertoires are likely different. Memory subsets had estimated richness that was generally smaller than that of naive subsets.

Evenly divided among several immunoSEQ plates was the genomic DNA of each subset. Some clones are missing from TCRdb's copy, which holds only in-frame ones; the method was immunoSEQ multiplex PCR. Of some 2.4 million clones listed, 90% to 95% are singletons. V lost 4 bases and J 8 bases, leaving 22 bases between the germline ends. CDR1 and CDR2 (germline): SGHRS, YFSETQ. The CDR3 has 15 residues. Donors were healthy HIV-negative adults without recent acute infections or vaccinations. The receptor was derived from a young man in good health. Some clones in this sample may be carry-over from other donors' samples. The chain couples TRBV5-1 to TRBJ2-7; D may correspond to TRBD1 or TRBD2 (5 bases each). Sequenced: naive CD4+ T cells from PBMCs. This sample's subset: CD45RA+ positively selected. For the CDR3, the DNA is TGCGCCAGCAGCCCAATGGGGACGGCCGCGGTGAAGCAGTACTTC. Its protein product is CASSPMGTAAVKQYF.